This T cell receptor (beta chain) emerged from a study of cytomegalovirus exposure and HLA in healthy donors. The PCR employed 60 Vbeta primers together with 13 Jbeta primers. Clones were sequenced by immunoSEQ multiplex PCR, and TCRdb holds only the in-frame ones, with some missing. This table has 120,000 or so clones, 6.5% to 9.5% appearing once. The CDR3 covers 14 residues. Trimming cost V 0 bases and J 7 bases, with 7 bases left between them. CDR1 MNHEY and CDR2 SMNVEV come from the germline V gene (reference sequence). This clone has just a few counts. J is TRBJ1-6 and V is TRBV27; D may be TRBD1 (6 bases). Material for sequencing was PBMCs. The receptor was derived from a middle-aged woman in good health and CMV-seropositive. The CDR3 sequence is CASSLSDRNSPLHF. CDR3 sequence (DNA): TGTGCCAGCAGTTTATCGGACAGAAATTCACCCCTCCACTTT.